Given below is one T cell receptor (beta chain) in context. What it recognizes is unknown. This sample is part of a study of graft-versus-host responses after intestinal transplantation. Whole-study context: In this cohort, recipients had multivisceral, liver-intestinal, or isolated intestinal transplants. Points from the study as a whole: GvH clones detected in recipient marrow included some appearing first in ileum or blood.

This table comes from immunoSEQ multiplex PCR, and its TCRdb copy is limited to in-frame clones, with some not included. The sample carries more than 20,000 clones, over 75% recorded once. CDR3 length: 17 amino acids. The J segment lost 4 bases and the V segment lost 0 bases, leaving 9 bases of the junction unmatched. Germline V gene data show CDR1 as ENHRY and CDR2 as SYGVKD. This TCR derives from a human patient who received an intestinal transplant, so some T cells may come from the graft donor. The V gene is TRBV10-3, the J gene TRBJ1-2, with TRBD1 matching over 9 bases. Sequences were derived from PBMCs, sampled nearly 470 days after intestinal transplant. Here the CDR3 reads CAISESIRTGDSYGYTF. The CDR3 DNA reads TGTGCCATCAGTGAGTCGATAAGGACAGGGGATTCCTATGGCTACACCTTC.